The TCR beta chain described here comes from a study of T cell responses to AZD1222 COVID-19 vaccine. Study context: Second-dose schedules of about 4 or about 12 weeks were combined.

Clones were sequenced by immunoSEQ multiplex PCR, and TCRdb holds only the in-frame ones, with some missing. The sample lists under 130,000 clones; approximately 87% were seen once. V gave up 4 bases and J gave up 0 bases, with 18 bases separating them. Germline V gene data show CDR1 as SQVTM and CDR2 as ANQGSEA. The CDR3 is made up of 16 amino acids. The gene calls are TRBV29-1 and TRBJ1-1; D not certain. The source is an adult in good health. The sequences come from peripheral blood, collected on day 0 of AZD1222 vaccination. The CDR3 protein is CSVGQRSGGVNTEAFF. For the CDR3, the DNA is TGCAGCGTTGGTCAGCGATCGGGAGGCGTGAACACTGAAGCTTTCTTT.